A selection of T cell receptor beta chains follows, all from one sample in a study of vaccination and CD4 T cells after COVID-19. TCRdb called the PCR reads again in MiXCR, with one record for every CDR3 protein. The sample has around 19,000 distinct CDR3 sequences; roughly 38% are singletons. Antigen specificity for these receptors is unknown. The sequencing here drew on CD4+ T cells from blood, cultured in vitro, taken about 7 months after SARS-CoV-2 vaccination. Receptors were obtained from a human donor who had recovered from COVID-19. CDR3s include the opening cysteine and the closing phenylalanine or tryptophan. The order of the fields is D gene, J gene, V gene, clone size, CDR3 DNA, CDR3 protein. D genes are given only for firm matches. The listing skips clone size in some rows; elsewhere it reads once, few, many or a size class.

>TRBD2|TRBJ2-1|TRBV20-1|-
TGCAGTGCTAGACCCGGGACTAGCGAATCCTACAATGAGCAGTTCTTC
CSARPGTSESYNEQFF
>TRBD1|TRBJ2-7|TRBV7-8|few
TGTGCCAGCAGCTCAGGTTCTCAGACAGGGATCTCCTACGAGCAGTACTTC
CASSSGSQTGISYEQYF
>TRBD1|TRBJ1-1|TRBV29-1|-
TGCAGCGCAGACAGGGGGGGCACTGAAGCTTTCTTT
CSADRGGTEAFF
>TRBD1|TRBJ2-7|TRBV7-9|-
TGTGCCAGCAGCAGACCGGGACAGACCTACGAGCAGTACTTC
CASSRPGQTYEQYF
>TRBD1|TRBJ1-5|TRBV6-1|few
TGTGCCAGCAGGAGGACAGGGCGGAATCAGCCCCAGCATTTT
CASRRTGRNQPQHF
>TRBD2|TRBJ2-3|TRBV20-1|few
TGCAGTGCTAGAGATTCTACTAGCGGCGATACGCAGTATTTT
CSARDSTSGDTQYF
>-|TRBJ1-5|TRBV19|-
TGTGCCAGTAACTCCCCTCGGGACAGCAATCAGCCCCAGCATTTT
CASNSPRDSNQPQHF
>TRBD2|TRBJ2-1|TRBV15|few
TGTGCCACCAGCAGAGTGCTGGGACTAGCGGGAGTATCTTCCTACAATGAGCAGTTCTTC
CATSRVLGLAGVSSYNEQFF
>TRBD2|TRBJ2-3|TRBV6-5|few
TGTGCCAGCAGTTTGGGGACTAGCGTAGATACGCAGTATTTT
CASSLGTSVDTQYF
>TRBD1|TRBJ2-2|TRBV9|-
TGTGCCAGCAGCGGGACAGGGGTCACCGGGGAGCTGTTTTTT
CASSGTGVTGELFF
>TRBD1|TRBJ1-2|TRBV19|-
TGTGCCAGTAACCCAACAGGGGACTATGGCTACACCTTC
CASNPTGDYGYTF
>-|TRBJ1-2|TRBV21-1|few
TGTGCCAGCAGCAAAGAGGGGGGTGGCTACACCTTC
CASSKEGGGYTF
>-|TRBJ1-1|TRBV19|-
TGTGCCACCGCCCCAGCTTCGAACACTGAAGCTTTCTTT
CATAPASNTEAFF
>-|TRBJ1-1|TRBV20-1|few
TGCAGTGCTAGTGGAGCACCGAACACTGAAGCTTTCTTT
CSASGAPNTEAFF
>-|TRBJ2-3|TRBV2|-
TGTGCCAGCATGGGGGGCTTAAGCACAGATACGCAGTATTTT
CASMGGLSTDTQYF
>-|TRBJ2-7|TRBV7-2|few
TGTGCCAGCAGCTTAGGTGGGGTCGGCGAGCAGTACTTC
CASSLGGVGEQYF
>TRBD2|TRBJ2-1|TRBV20-1|-
TGCAGTGCGCTAGCGGGGTACAATGAGCAGTTCTTC
CSALAGYNEQFF
>-|TRBJ1-2|TRBV24-1|medium-sized
TGTGCCACCAGTGATACGGACAGCTATGGCTACACCTTC
CATSDTDSYGYTF